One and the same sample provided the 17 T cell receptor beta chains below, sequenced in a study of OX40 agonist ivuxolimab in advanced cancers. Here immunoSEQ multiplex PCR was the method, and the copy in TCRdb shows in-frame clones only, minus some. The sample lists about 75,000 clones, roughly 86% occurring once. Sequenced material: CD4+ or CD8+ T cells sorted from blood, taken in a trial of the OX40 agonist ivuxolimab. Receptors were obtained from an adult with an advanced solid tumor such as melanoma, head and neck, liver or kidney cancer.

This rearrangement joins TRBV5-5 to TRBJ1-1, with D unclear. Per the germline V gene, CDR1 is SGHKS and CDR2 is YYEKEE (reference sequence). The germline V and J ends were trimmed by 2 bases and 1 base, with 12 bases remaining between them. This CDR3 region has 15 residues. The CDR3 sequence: CASSFSYGANTEAFF. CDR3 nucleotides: TGTGCCAGCAGCTTTTCTTACGGTGCGAACACTGAAGCTTTCTTT. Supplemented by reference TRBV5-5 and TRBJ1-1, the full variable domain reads DAGVTQSPTHLIKTRGQQVTLRCSPISGHKSVSWYQQVLGQGPQFIFQYYEKEERGRGNFPDRFSARQFPNYSSELNVNALLLGDSALYLCASSFSYGANTEAFFGQGTRLTVV.

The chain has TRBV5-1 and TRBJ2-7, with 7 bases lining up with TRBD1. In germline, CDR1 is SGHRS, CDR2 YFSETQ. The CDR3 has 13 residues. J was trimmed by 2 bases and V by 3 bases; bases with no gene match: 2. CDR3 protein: CASSSTGPYEQYF. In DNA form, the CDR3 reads TGCGCCAGCAGCTCGACAGGGCCCTACGAGCAGTACTTC.

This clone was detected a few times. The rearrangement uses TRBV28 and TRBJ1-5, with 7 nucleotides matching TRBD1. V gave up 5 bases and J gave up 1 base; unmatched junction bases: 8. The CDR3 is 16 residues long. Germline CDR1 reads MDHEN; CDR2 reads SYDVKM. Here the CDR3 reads CASSLSPGQSNQPQHF. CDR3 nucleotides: TGTGCCAGCAGTCTTTCTCCGGGACAGAGCAATCAGCCCCAGCATTTT. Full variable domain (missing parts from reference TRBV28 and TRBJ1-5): DVKVTQSSRYLVKRTGEKVFLECVQDMDHENMFWYRQDPGLGLRLIYFSYDVKMKEKGDIPEGYSVSREKKERFSLILESASTNQTSMYLCASSLSPGQSNQPQHFGDGTRLSIL.

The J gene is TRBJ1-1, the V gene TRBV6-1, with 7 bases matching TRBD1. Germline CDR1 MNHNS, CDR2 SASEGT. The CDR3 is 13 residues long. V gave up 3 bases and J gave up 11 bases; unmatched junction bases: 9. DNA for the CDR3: TGTGCCAGCAGTGATGCCCTAGGGGGCCAGGCTTTCTTT. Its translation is CASSDALGGQAFF.

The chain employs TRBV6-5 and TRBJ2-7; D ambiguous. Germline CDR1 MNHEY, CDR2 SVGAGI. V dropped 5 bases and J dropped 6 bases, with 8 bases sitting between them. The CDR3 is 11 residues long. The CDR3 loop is CASSPNFEQYF. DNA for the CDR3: TGTGCCAGCAGTCCAAACTTCGAGCAGTACTTC.

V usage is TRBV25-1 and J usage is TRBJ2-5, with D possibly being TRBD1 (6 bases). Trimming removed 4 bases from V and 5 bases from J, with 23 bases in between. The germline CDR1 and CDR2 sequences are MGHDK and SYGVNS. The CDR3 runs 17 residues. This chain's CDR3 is CASSGSLSGTPGETQYF. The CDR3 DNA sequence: TGTGCCAGCAGTGGATCCTTGTCCGGGACACCAGGGGAGACCCAGTACTTC.

CDR3 in amino acids: CASGPTGWNNEQFF. DNA of the CDR3: TGTGCCAGCGGCCCGACAGGGTGGAACAATGAGCAGTTCTTC. The chain recombines TRBV14 with TRBJ2-1; the match to TRBD1 covers 7 bases. The CDR3 is 14 amino acids. The V gene end was trimmed by 8 bases and the J gene end by 5 bases; junction bases not matched to a gene: 9. From germline, CDR1 is SGHDN and CDR2 FVKESK.

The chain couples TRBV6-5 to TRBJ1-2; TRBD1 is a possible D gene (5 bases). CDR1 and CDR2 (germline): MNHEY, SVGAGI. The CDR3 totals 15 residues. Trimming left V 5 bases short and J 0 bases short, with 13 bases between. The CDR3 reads CASSRQPSSNYGYTF. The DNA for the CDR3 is TGTGCCAGCAGTCGACAGCCGTCCTCTAACTATGGCTACACCTTC.

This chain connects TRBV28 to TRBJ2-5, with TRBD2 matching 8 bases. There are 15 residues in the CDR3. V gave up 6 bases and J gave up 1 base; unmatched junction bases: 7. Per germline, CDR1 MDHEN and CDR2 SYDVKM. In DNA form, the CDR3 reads TGTGCCAGCAGCCTCGGGGGGGGCCTCCAAGAGACCCAGTACTTC. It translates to CASSLGGGLQETQYF.

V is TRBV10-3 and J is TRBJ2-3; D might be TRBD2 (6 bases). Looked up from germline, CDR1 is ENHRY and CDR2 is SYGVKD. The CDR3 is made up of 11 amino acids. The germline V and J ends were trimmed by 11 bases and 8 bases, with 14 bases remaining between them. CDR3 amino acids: CAASPGGTQYF. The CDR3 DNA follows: TGTGCCGCCTCCCCCGGGGGTACGCAGTATTTT.

In nucleotides, the CDR3 is TGTGCCAGCAGCTTGCGGGGGGGGACAGGGTATAATTCACCCCTCCACTTT. This gives the protein CASSLRGGTGYNSPLHF. The chain links TRBV7-2 to TRBJ1-6, with 9 bases aligning to TRBD1. Per the germline V gene, CDR1 is SGHTA and CDR2 is FQGNSA. This CDR3 spans 17 amino acids. Trimming cost V 3 bases and J 4 bases; bases outside gene matches: 7.

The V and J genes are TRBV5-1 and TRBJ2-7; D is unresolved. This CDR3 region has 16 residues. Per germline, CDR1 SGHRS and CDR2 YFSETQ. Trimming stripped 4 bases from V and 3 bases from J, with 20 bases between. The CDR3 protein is CASSLSLRQAHYEQYF. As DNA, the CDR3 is TGCGCCAGCAGCCTCAGCCTAAGGCAGGCCCACTACGAGCAGTACTTC.

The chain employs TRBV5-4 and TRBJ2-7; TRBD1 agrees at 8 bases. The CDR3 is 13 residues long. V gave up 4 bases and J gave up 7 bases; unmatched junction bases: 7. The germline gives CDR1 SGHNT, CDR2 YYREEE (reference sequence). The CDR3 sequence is CASSPGQGREQYF. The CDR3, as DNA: TGTGCCAGCAGCCCTGGACAGGGTAGGGAGCAGTACTTC.

CDR3 amino acids: CAWDDFYNEQFF. For the CDR3, the DNA is TGTGCCTGGGATGACTTCTACAATGAGCAGTTCTTC. The chain combines TRBV30 with TRBJ2-1, with no clear D. The CDR3 runs 12 residues. The germline gives CDR1 GTSNPN, CDR2 SVGIG (reference sequence). Trimming took 5 bases from V and 3 from J, leaving 8 bases between them.

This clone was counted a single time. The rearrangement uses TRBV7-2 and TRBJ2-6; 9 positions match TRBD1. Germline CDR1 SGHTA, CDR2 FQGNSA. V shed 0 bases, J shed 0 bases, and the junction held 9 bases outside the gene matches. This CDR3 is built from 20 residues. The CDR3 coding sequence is TGTGCCAGCAGCTTAGCCTTACAGGGGGCGACCTTCTCTGGGGCCAACGTCCTGACTTTC. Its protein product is CASSLALQGATFSGANVLTF.

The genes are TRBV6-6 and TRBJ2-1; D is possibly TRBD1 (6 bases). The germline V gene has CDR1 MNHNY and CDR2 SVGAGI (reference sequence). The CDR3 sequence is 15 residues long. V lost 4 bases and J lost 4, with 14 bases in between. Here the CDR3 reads CASSFAGERYNEQFF. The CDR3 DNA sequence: TGTGCCAGCAGTTTTGCAGGGGAGCGGTACAATGAGCAGTTCTTC.

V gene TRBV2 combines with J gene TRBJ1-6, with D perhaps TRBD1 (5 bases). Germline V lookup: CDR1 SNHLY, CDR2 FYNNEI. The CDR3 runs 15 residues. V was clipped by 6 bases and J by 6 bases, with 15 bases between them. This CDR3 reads CASRTVTALNSPLHF. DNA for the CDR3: TGTGCCAGCAGGACCGTGACAGCCCTTAATTCACCCCTCCACTTT.